Below are 25 T cell receptor beta chains sequenced from a single sample in a study of blood T cell dynamics during melanoma immunotherapy (dated by TCRdb to 2020 to 2022). Libraries came from the immunoSEQ multiplex PCR assay. TCRdb holds this immuneACCESS table with in-frame rearrangements only. Some clones are missing; in checked studies, unresolved V genes explain under half, and the rest has no known cause. Present in this sample are roughly 9,700 clones, 70% to 90% of which were seen just once. The biggest ten clones account for 4% of the sample. The time point label for this specimen denotes: week 3, after first cycle of checkpoint inhibitor. This material consisted of blood, taken from a patient treated with checkpoint blockade. The receptors were sampled from a human donor with melanoma.

The genes are TRBV11-3 and TRBJ1-5; D unclear. This CDR3 has 14 residues. The ends were cut back, 4 bases at V and 8 bases at J, with 15 bases in the middle. Germline V lookup: CDR1 SGHNT, CDR2 YENEEA. The CDR3 reads CASSSQRDAKPQHF. CDR3 nucleotide sequence: TGTGCCAGCAGCTCCCAAAGGGATGCCAAGCCCCAGCATTTT.

CDR3 in amino acids: CASSRGTSGFEQFF. The CDR3 coding sequence is TGTGCCAGCAGCCGCGGGACTAGCGGGTTTGAGCAGTTCTTC. The genes are TRBV5-8 and TRBJ2-1, with 12 bases lining up with TRBD2. Germline assignment: CDR1 SGHTS and CDR2 YDEGEE. The CDR3 spans 14 residues. The V and J ends lost 4 bases and 9 bases, in that order; junction bases with no gene match: 5.

The V call is TRBV23-1, the J call TRBJ2-3; D unresolved. TRBV23-1 is an open reading frame whose function is uncertain. The length of the CDR3 is 17 residues. Between the trimmed V and J ends, which lost 0 bases and 0 bases, there was a span of 13 bases. CDR3 DNA: TGCGCCAGCAGTCAATCCTACAGCCAAGCCAGCACAGATACGCAGTATTTT. Translation: CASSQSYSQASTDTQYF.

The chain employs TRBV28 and TRBJ1-2, with 7 bases fitting TRBD1. The CDR3 runs 13 residues. Germline CDR1 and CDR2: MDHEN and SYDVKM. J was trimmed by 4 bases and V by 5 bases; bases with no gene match: 4. Here the CDR3 DNA reads TGTGCCAGCAGTGCCGGGACAGCCTATGGCTACACCTTC. It yields the protein CASSAGTAYGYTF.

The chain combines TRBV19 with TRBJ1-5; no firm D call. Germline CDR1 LNHDA, CDR2 SQIVND (reference sequence). The V gene lost 5 bases and the J gene lost 7 bases, with 12 bases spanning the gap. The CDR3 has 13 residues. The CDR3 bases are TGTGCCAGTAGTCAAGGTGAATGGCAGCCCCAGCATTTT. Protein product: CASSQGEWQPQHF.

The chain employs TRBV6-6 and TRBJ2-1, with D tentatively TRBD1 (5 bases). Germline CDR1 is MNHNY and CDR2 is SVGAGI (reference sequence). The V and J ends lost 4 bases and 2 bases respectively, with 6 bases between them. This CDR3 contains 13 residues. CDR3 in DNA: TGTGCCAGCAGTTCGGACACCTACAATGAGCAGTTCTTC. It encodes CASSSDTYNEQFF.

The chain links TRBV19 to TRBJ1-1; 8 bases agree with TRBD1. Trimming removed 5 bases from V and 5 bases from J; junction bases left unmatched: 4. The CDR3 length is 13 residues. Germline CDR1 reads LNHDA; CDR2 reads SQIVND (reference sequence). CDR3 coding DNA: TGTGCCAGTAGTCCGTGGACAGGGACTGAAGCTTTCTTT. This codes for CASSPWTGTEAFF.

The chain couples TRBV10-1 to TRBJ1-3; D ambiguous. With 5 bases removed from V and 0 bases from J, the gap between germline ends came to 14 bases. CDR3 length: 16 amino acids. CDR1 and CDR2 from the germline V gene are WNHNN and SYGVQD (reference sequence). The chain's CDR3 is CASSFNDGYSGNTIYF. As DNA, the CDR3 is TGCGCCAGCAGTTTTAACGACGGATACTCTGGAAACACCATATATTTT.

The V and J genes are TRBV27 and TRBJ1-5; D is uncertain. The germline gives CDR1 MNHEY, CDR2 SMNVEV (reference sequence). This CDR3 comprises 13 residues. Deletions cut 4 bases from V and 0 bases from J, with 4 bases between. The CDR3, as DNA: TGTGCCAGCAGTTGGGGTAGCAATCAGCCCCAGCATTTT. Amino acids: CASSWGSNQPQHF.

The J gene is TRBJ1-1, the V gene TRBV28; the D is unclear. The CDR3 consists of 13 residues. Germline-derived CDR1 and CDR2 are MDHEN and SYDVKM. Trimming took off 6 bases at V and 1 base at J, with 9 bases between the two ends. CDR3 DNA: TGTGCCAGCAGCCGCCCAGGGAACACTGAAGCTTTCTTT. Encoded protein: CASSRPGNTEAFF.

V gene TRBV19 combines with J gene TRBJ1-3; the D is unclear. V was trimmed by 3 bases and J by 6 bases, leaving 21 bases between them. This CDR3 is 17 amino acids long. The germline V gene has CDR1 LNHDA and CDR2 SQIVND (reference sequence). In DNA form, the CDR3 reads TGTGCCAGTAGTATGGGTGGGGTTCTTACCCCGGAAAACACCATATATTTT. Its translation: CASSMGGVLTPENTIYF. Complete variable domain (other parts from reference TRBV19 and TRBJ1-3): DGGITQSPKYLFRKEGQNVTLSCEQNLNHDAMYWYRQDPGQGLRLIYYSQIVNDFQKGDIAEGYSVSREKKESFPLTVTSAQKNPTAFYLCASSMGGVLTPENTIYFGEGSWLTVV.

On this clone itself: The junction departs from germline at one end; a sequencing error may be responsible. The rearrangement links TRBV7-9 to TRBJ2-7; 10 nucleotides align to TRBD2. CDR3 size: 14 residues. Germline loops: CDR1 SEHNR, CDR2 FQNEAQ (reference sequence). The CDR3 bases are TGTGCCAGCAGCTTAGGGCAGCGGGAGGGGCCGGGGGACTTC. Translating gives CASSLGQREGPGDF.

The J gene is TRBJ1-2, the V gene TRBV28; maybe TRBD1 (5 bases). Germline V gene data show CDR1 as MDHEN and CDR2 as SYDVKM. Trimming took off 8 bases at V and 4 bases at J, with 11 bases between the two ends. This CDR3 region has 12 residues. The CDR3 coding sequence is TGTGCCAGCTACGACAGAGGCTATGGCTACACCTTC. Protein product: CASYDRGYGYTF.

The chain is built from TRBV25-1 and TRBJ2-1, with D tentatively TRBD2 (5 bases). The CDR3 runs to 14 residues. The V gene lost 2 bases and the J gene lost 4 bases, with 9 bases spanning the gap. The germline gives CDR1 MGHDK, CDR2 SYGVNS. The CDR3 DNA is TGTGCCAGCAGTGAAGGAGGCTCTTACAATGAGCAGTTCTTC. Amino acid sequence: CASSEGGSYNEQFF.

The V call is TRBV19, the J call TRBJ2-5; 8 bases match TRBD2. V lost 3 bases to trimming and J lost 11 bases; unmatched junction nucleotides: 17. The CDR3 is 16 residues long. Germline V gene lookup returns CDR1 LNHDA and CDR2 SQIVND (reference sequence). This CDR3 reads CASSIFGGSGVWEQYF. For the CDR3, the DNA is TGTGCCAGTAGTATTTTCGGCGGTAGCGGGGTCTGGGAGCAGTACTTC.

The J gene is TRBJ1-4, the V gene TRBV5-1, with D unclear. Germline values: CDR1 SGHRS, CDR2 YFSETQ. Trimming removed 1 base from V and 0 bases from J, with 7 bases in between. The CDR3 is 15 residues long. Here the CDR3 DNA reads TGCGCCAGCAGCTTGTATTCCACAACTAATGAAAAACTGTTTTTT. Encoded protein: CASSLYSTTNEKLFF.

This sequence joins TRBV28 and TRBJ1-1; D possibly corresponds to TRBD1 (6 bases). Germline V gene lookup returns CDR1 MDHEN and CDR2 SYDVKM. Trimming removed 6 bases at V and 11 bases at J, with 19 bases between. This CDR3 is 13 amino acids long. This CDR3 is CASRETGQGEAFF. As DNA, the CDR3 is TGTGCCAGCAGAGAAACAGGGCAGGGAGAGGCTTTCTTT.

The chain couples TRBV6-1 to TRBJ2-5; 7 bases are a match to TRBD2. Judging by the DNA end, TRBJ2-7 fits better; the J call may be wrong. The V gene's germline CDR1 is MNHNS and CDR2 SASEGT. The CDR3 contains 15 residues. The CDR3 loop reads CASSERGGETYEQYF. The CDR3 DNA sequence: TGTGCCAGCAGTGAACGTGGGGGGGAGACCTACGAGCAGTACTTC.

The rearrangement uses TRBV2 and TRBJ1-1; no definite D call. V lost 9 bases to trimming and J lost 2 bases, with 7 bases between them. This CDR3 is built from 11 residues. Looked up from germline, CDR1 is SNHLY and CDR2 is FYNNEI. The CDR3 region has the DNA TGTGCCAGTGGGAGAAACACTGAAGCTTTCTTT. Protein product: CASGRNTEAFF. The full variable domain, rest sourced from reference TRBV2 and TRBJ1-1, is EPEVTQTPSHQVTQMGQEVILRCVPISNHLYFYWYRQILGQKVEFLVSFYNNEISEKSEIFDDQFSVERPDGSNFTLKIRSTKLEDSAMYFCASGRNTEAFFGQGTRLTVV.

The V gene is TRBV29-1, the J gene TRBJ2-5; 8 bases are a match to TRBD1. The ends lost 1 base at V and 5 bases at J; junction bases unmatched: 9. Germline-derived CDR1 and CDR2 are SQVTM and ANQGSEA. The CDR3 has 15 amino acids. The CDR3 reads CSVEATGTGAETQYF. CDR3 in DNA: TGCAGCGTTGAAGCCACCGGGACAGGAGCCGAGACCCAGTACTTC.

The chain is built from TRBV18 and TRBJ2-1, with a possible D match to TRBD2 (6 bases). Germline CDR1 KGHSH, CDR2 LQKENI. The CDR3 loop spans 14 amino acids. V was clipped by 0 bases and J by 9 bases, with 12 bases between them. The CDR3 sequence: CASSPPGGVGEQFF. Written as DNA, the CDR3 is TGTGCCAGCTCACCACCCGGAGGGGTCGGTGAGCAGTTCTTC.

The genes are TRBV28 and TRBJ1-2, with 7 bases lining up with TRBD1. The CDR3 extends over 16 amino acids. J gave up 5 bases and V 6 bases, and 15 bases lay outside the gene matches. Per germline, CDR1 MDHEN and CDR2 SYDVKM. CDR3 protein: CASSRGTAVRGYGYTF. DNA for the CDR3: TGTGCCAGCAGCCGGGGGACAGCCGTCCGGGGGTATGGCTACACCTTC.

In nucleotides, the CDR3 is TGTGCCAGCAGCTTAGGATTGGGCAGGGGGCCGGGTGGCTACACCTTC. Its translation: CASSLGLGRGPGGYTF. The V gene is TRBV7-8, the J gene TRBJ1-2; TRBD1 agrees at 8 bases. The CDR3 is 16 residues long. J was trimmed by 7 bases and V by 1 base; bases with no gene match: 11. CDR1 is SGHVS and CDR2 is FQNEAQ in the germline V gene.

This chain links TRBV4-2 with TRBJ2-7, with 8 bases that match TRBD1. Germline lookup yields CDR1 LGHNA and CDR2 YNFKEQ. After removal of 0 bases from V and 2 bases from J, the junction contained 6 bases not matched to a gene. The CDR3 totals 16 residues. The DNA of the CDR3 is TGTGCCAGCAGCCAAGAGGCCCGACAGGGGACCTACGAGCAGTACTTC. Translating it yields CASSQEARQGTYEQYF.

This chain links TRBV6-1 with TRBJ1-5, with TRBD1 matching over 8 bases. The germline V gene encodes CDR1 MNHNS and CDR2 SASEGT. The V and J ends lost 6 bases and 7 bases, in that order; junction bases with no gene match: 5. This CDR3 has 13 residues. The CDR3 sequence: CASRVQGGQPQHF. CDR3 DNA: TGTGCCAGCAGGGTACAGGGGGGCCAGCCCCAGCATTTT.